Given below is one T cell receptor (beta chain) in context. Its cognate antigen is unknown. The sample originates from a study of T cell responses to AZD1222 COVID-19 vaccine. Study overall: Investigators merged groups given second doses at roughly 4 or roughly 12 weeks. General study results and limits: Compared with day 0, the breadth and depth of the Spike-specific TCR repertoire rose significantly after two doses of AZD1222.

Clones were read by immunoSEQ multiplex PCR, and TCRdb kept only the in-frame ones, dropping some. This sample has about 130,000 clones, with 80% to 90% found just once. This CDR3 contains 16 residues. CDR1 LNHDA and CDR2 SQIVND come from the germline V gene (reference sequence). Trimming left V 5 bases short and J 7 bases short, with 21 bases between. The chain employs TRBV19 and TRBJ1-5, with D tentatively TRBD1 (6 bases). The specimen comprised peripheral blood, sampled on day 0 of AZD1222 vaccination. This sequence was found in an adult in good health. The CDR3 DNA follows: TGTGCCAGTAGTCCAACTTCGGGGGCCGTAGGGCAGCCCCAGCATTTT. This encodes CASSPTSGAVGQPQHF. The whole variable domain, remainder taken from reference TRBV19 and TRBJ1-5, is DGGITQSPKYLFRKEGQNVTLSCEQNLNHDAMYWYRQDPGQGLRLIYYSQIVNDFQKGDIAEGYSVSREKKESFPLTVTSAQKNPTAFYLCASSPTSGAVGQPQHFGDGTRLSIL.